This entry lists 7 T cell receptor beta chains sequenced from one sample in a study of blood T cells in healthy people across ages. Alongside a J-beta primer mix, a sample-barcoded 5' primer served in a second PCR lasting about 6 to 11 cycles. TCRdb passed the 5' RACE reads through MiXCR, listing each CDR3 protein once. The sample holds fewer than 750,000 distinct CDR3 sequences, around half seen once. Material for sequencing was blood. The receptors were gathered from a man of 80 years or more in good health.

This clonotype was seen a few times. The rearrangement joins TRBV4-3 to TRBJ1-2; D not certain. This CDR3 is built from 15 residues. Germline V gene data show CDR1 as LGHNA and CDR2 as YSLEER. V lost 4 bases to trimming and J lost 0 bases, with 12 bases between them. CDR3 nucleotide sequence: TGCGCCAGCAGCCCCGGTCGGCAAGCTAACTATGGCTACACCTTC. This sequence encodes CASSPGRQANYGYTF.

The sample holds a few counts of this clonotype. The chain employs TRBV29-1 and TRBJ1-2, with D hard to call. Germline CDR1 reads SQVTM; CDR2 reads ANQGSEA. The CDR3 consists of 12 residues. Trimming took off 4 bases at V and 8 bases at J, with 14 bases between the two ends. DNA of the CDR3: TGCAGCGTTGGTTCATGGGAAGGGGGCTACACCTTC. Translation: CSVGSWEGGYTF.

The genes are TRBV7-8 and TRBJ1-2; no firm D call. Per germline, CDR1 SGHVS and CDR2 FQNEAQ. The CDR3 length is 15 residues. Trimming took 4 bases from V and 4 from J, leaving 16 bases between them. Here the CDR3 DNA reads TGTGCCAGCAGCTCCCGACGCCTCCTCGTCTATGGCTACACCTTC. It encodes CASSSRRLLVYGYTF.

Only a few counts were recorded for this clonotype. The V call is TRBV7-9, the J call TRBJ2-7; tentatively, D is TRBD1 (6 bases). Between the trimmed V and J ends, which lost 10 bases and 0 bases, there was a span of 16 bases. This CDR3 region has 14 residues. Germline V lookup: CDR1 SEHNR, CDR2 FQNEAQ (reference sequence). CDR3: CATESDRDSYEQYF. The CDR3 DNA reads as TGTGCCACCGAGTCGGACAGAGACTCCTACGAGCAGTACTTC.

The V gene is TRBV5-1, the J gene TRBJ2-7; possible D gene TRBD2, 6 bases. The V end was cut by 4 bases, the J end by 6 bases, with 23 bases between. Germline CDR1 SGHRS, CDR2 YFSETQ. The CDR3 loop spans 16 amino acids. The DNA for the CDR3 is TGCGCCAGCAGCCTACCCTCCGGGACTGCTTACGCCGAGCAGTACTTC. Its protein is CASSLPSGTAYAEQYF. Complete variable domain (other parts from reference TRBV5-1 and TRBJ2-7): KAGVTQTPRYLIKTRGQQVTLSCSPISGHRSVSWYQQTPGQGLQFLFEYFSETQRNKGNFPGRFSGRQFSNSRSEMNVSTLELGDSALYLCASSLPSGTAYAEQYFGPGTRLTVT.

This clonotype was counted between two and nine times. The J gene is TRBJ1-4, the V gene TRBV6-6; D not certain. V lost 9 bases to trimming and J lost 8 bases, with 13 bases between them. This CDR3 comprises 12 residues. From germline, CDR1 is MNHNY and CDR2 SVGAGI (reference sequence). The CDR3: CASREIGEKLFF. The DNA of the CDR3 is TGTGCCAGTCGCGAGATTGGGGAAAAACTGTTTTTT.

V and J are TRBV6-6 and TRBJ2-2; D may be TRBD1 (6 bases). The CDR3 runs 17 residues. Germline CDR1 is MNHNY and CDR2 is SVGAGI (reference sequence). With 0 bases removed from V and 5 bases from J, the gap between germline ends came to 16 bases. CDR3 sequence reads: CASSYSRGGVGTGELFF. As DNA, the CDR3 is TGTGCCAGCAGTTACTCTAGAGGGGGAGTCGGGACCGGGGAGCTGTTTTTT.